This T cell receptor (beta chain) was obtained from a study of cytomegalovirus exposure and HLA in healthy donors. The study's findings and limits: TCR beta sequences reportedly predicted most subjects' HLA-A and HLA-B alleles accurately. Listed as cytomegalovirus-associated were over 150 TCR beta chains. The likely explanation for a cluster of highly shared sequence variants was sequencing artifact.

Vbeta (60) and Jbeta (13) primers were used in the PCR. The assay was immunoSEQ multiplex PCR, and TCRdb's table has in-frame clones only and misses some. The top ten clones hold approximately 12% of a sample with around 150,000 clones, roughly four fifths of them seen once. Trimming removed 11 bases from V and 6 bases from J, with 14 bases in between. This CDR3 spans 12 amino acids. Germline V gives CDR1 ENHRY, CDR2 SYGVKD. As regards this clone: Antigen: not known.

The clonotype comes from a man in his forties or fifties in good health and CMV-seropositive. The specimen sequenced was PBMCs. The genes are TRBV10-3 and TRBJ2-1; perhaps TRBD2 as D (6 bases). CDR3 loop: CAGGGEGNEQFF. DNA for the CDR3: TGTGCCGGGGGAGGAGAAGGCAATGAGCAGTTCTTC.